Below are 17 T cell receptor beta chains sequenced from a single sample in a study of cytomegalovirus exposure and HLA in healthy donors. PCR amplification relied on 60 Vbeta primers (plus 13 Jbeta primers). The repertoire was sequenced with immunoSEQ multiplex PCR; TCRdb's copy has only in-frame clones and lacks some. This sample has 90,000 to 110,000 clones, with 75% to 85% found just once. The sequencing sample was made of PBMCs. The receptors shown here come from a man aged 18 to 30 in good health and CMV-seronegative.

This clone has a handful of counts. The genes are TRBV28 and TRBJ1-6; D is uncertain. The CDR3 length is 15 residues. The germline CDR1 and CDR2 sequences are MDHEN and SYDVKM. Trimming left V 2 bases short and J 7 bases short, with 12 bases between. CDR3 in amino acids: CASSLNLQLNSPLHF. In nucleotides, the CDR3 is TGTGCCAGCAGTTTAAATCTACAGCTAAATTCACCCCTCCACTTT.

The chain has TRBV14 and TRBJ2-1, with TRBD2 matching 8 bases. J gave up 1 base and V 0 bases, and 8 bases lay outside the gene matches. The CDR3 extends over 18 amino acids. Germline-derived CDR1 and CDR2 are SGHDN and FVKESK. The CDR3 nucleotides read TGTGCCAGCAGCCAAGAGTTCGCGCTAGCGGGTTCCTACAATGAGCAGTTCTTC. Amino acids: CASSQEFALAGSYNEQFF.

This chain connects TRBV29-1 to TRBJ2-3; a possible D gene is TRBD2 (5 bases). This CDR3 region has 14 residues. V was pared by 4 bases and J by 0 bases, with 11 bases between. CDR1 is SQVTM and CDR2 is ANQGSEA in the germline V gene. The CDR3 spells CSVGSSGSTDTQYF. In nucleotides, the CDR3 is TGCAGCGTTGGTTCCAGCGGAAGCACAGATACGCAGTATTTT.

The genes are TRBV30 and TRBJ1-5; 8 bases line up with TRBD1. Trimming removed 8 bases from V and 1 base from J; junction bases left unmatched: 7. The CDR3 is 14 amino acids. Germline V gene lookup returns CDR1 GTSNPN and CDR2 SVGIG (reference sequence). The CDR3 sequence is CASSTGVSNQPQHF. The CDR3 DNA follows: TGTGCCAGCTCGACAGGGGTCAGCAATCAGCCCCAGCATTTT. Looking up the rest from reference TRBV30 and TRBJ1-5 gives the full variable domain: SQTIHQWPATLVQPVGSPLSLECTVEGTSNPNLYWYRQAAGRGLQLLFYSVGIGQISSEVPQNLSASRPQDRQFILSSKKLLLSDSGFYLCASSTGVSNQPQHFGDGTRLSIL.

In its sample, this clone was seen a few times. The chain has TRBV4-3 and TRBJ2-6; 9 nucleotides line up with TRBD1. The length of the CDR3 is 20 residues. V shed 0 bases and J 2 bases; nucleotides not matched to a gene: 11. CDR1 LGHNA and CDR2 YSLEER come from the germline V gene. CDR3 sequence reads: CASSQEGDRDSFPGANVLTF. As DNA, the CDR3 is TGCGCCAGCAGCCAAGAAGGGGACAGGGATTCATTCCCTGGGGCCAACGTCCTGACTTTC.

The rearrangement joins TRBV6-5 to TRBJ1-3; 8 positions agree with TRBD1. Germline V lookup: CDR1 MNHEY, CDR2 SVGAGI. The junction had 7 bases not matched to a gene; V was cut back by 6 bases and J by 3 bases. CDR3 length: 15 amino acids. DNA for the CDR3: TGTGCCAGCAGCCCCCAGGGGGCGTATGGAAACACCATATATTTT. Protein sequence: CASSPQGAYGNTIYF.

The chain uses TRBV5-6 and TRBJ2-2; 8 bases align to TRBD2. CDR3 length equals 17 residues. V shed 4 bases, J shed 7 bases, and the junction held 15 bases outside the gene matches. CDR1 and CDR2 from the germline V gene are SGHDT and YYEEEE. The CDR3 sequence: CASSPPRSGRSGGELFF. The CDR3 nucleotides are TGTGCCAGCAGCCCACCTAGAAGCGGGAGAAGTGGCGGGGAGCTGTTTTTT. The whole variable domain, remainder taken from reference TRBV5-6 and TRBJ2-2, is DAGVTQSPTHLIKTRGQQVTLRCSPKSGHDTVSWYQQALGQGPQFIFQYYEEEERQRGNFPDRFSGHQFPNYSSELNVNALLLGDSALYLCASSPPRSGRSGGELFFGEGSRLTVL.

In regard to this clone: The junction departs from germline at one end; a sequencing error may be responsible. This chain links TRBV7-7 with TRBJ2-2, with D maybe TRBD1 (5 bases). CDR1 SSHAT and CDR2 FNYEAQ come from the germline V gene (reference sequence). The CDR3 covers 15 residues. The CDR3: CASSLRGSNTGELFF. CDR3 bases: TGTGCTAGCAGCTTAAGGGGCTCGAACACCGGGGAGCTGTTTTTT.

The V and J genes are TRBV5-1 and TRBJ2-7, with 7 nucleotides matching TRBD1. Germline trimming cut 4 bases from V and 0 bases from J; bases unmatched to any gene: 4. CDR3 length: 14 amino acids. Germline assignment: CDR1 SGHRS and CDR2 YFSETQ. In nucleotides, the CDR3 is TGCGCCAGCAGCCCAGACAGGGTCTCCTACGAGCAGTACTTC. It specifies CASSPDRVSYEQYF.

V and J are TRBV19 and TRBJ2-7, with 10 bases lining up with TRBD2. The CDR3 length is 15 residues. Trimming took 5 bases from V and 3 from J; bases not matched to a gene: 7. CDR1 is LNHDA, CDR2 SQIVND, per germline (reference sequence). The CDR3 sequence is CASSQTSGAFYEQYF. The CDR3 DNA reads TGTGCCAGTAGTCAAACTAGCGGGGCTTTCTACGAGCAGTACTTC.

The chain has TRBV4-2 and TRBJ1-1, with D possibly matching TRBD1 (6 bases). This CDR3 has 14 residues. Deletions cut 4 bases from V and 0 bases from J, with 9 bases between. Germline V CDR1 and CDR2: LGHNA, YNFKEQ. CDR3 bases: TGTGCCAGCAGCCCCTGGGGGCTGAACACTGAAGCTTTCTTT. It codes for CASSPWGLNTEAFF.

The CDR3 protein is CASRGTGTLDTQYF. In DNA, the CDR3 is TGTGCCAGCAGGGGGACAGGGACGTTGGATACGCAGTATTTT. This chain joins TRBV6-5 and TRBJ2-3; 9 nucleotides agree with TRBD1. Trimming cost V 6 bases and J 6 bases; bases outside gene matches: 7. Germline-derived CDR1 and CDR2 are MNHEY and SVGAGI. This CDR3 spans 14 amino acids.

As to this clone: A junction boundary mismatches the germline segment, possibly from a read error. The V call is TRBV7-7, the J call TRBJ2-2; 8 bases map to TRBD2. Germline V gene data show CDR1 as SSHAT and CDR2 as FNYEAQ (reference sequence). The CDR3 is 16 amino acids. The CDR3 DNA sequence: TGTGCTAGCAGCGTTAGCGGGGTTACGAACACCGGGGAGCTGTTTTTT. The encoded protein is CASSVSGVTNTGELFF.

This chain links TRBV5-1 with TRBJ1-1, with D tentatively TRBD1 (5 bases). Trimming removed 1 base from V and 4 bases from J, with 11 bases in between. Germline assignment: CDR1 SGHRS and CDR2 YFSETQ. The CDR3 is 14 residues long. The CDR3 sequence is CASSLTGRVTEAFF. The CDR3 DNA is TGCGCCAGCAGCTTGACGGGCAGGGTCACTGAAGCTTTCTTT.

The V and J genes are TRBV7-8 and TRBJ2-1, with TRBD2 matching over 8 bases. The CDR3 sequence is 19 residues long. The junction had 11 bases not matched to a gene; V was cut back by 1 base and J by 0 bases. The germline gives CDR1 SGHVS, CDR2 FQNEAQ. The CDR3 protein is CASSLVRTLAVASYNEQFF. The CDR3 DNA reads TGTGCCAGCAGCTTAGTCAGAACACTAGCGGTGGCCTCCTACAATGAGCAGTTCTTC.

The rearrangement links TRBV7-2 to TRBJ1-1; D call uncertain. V lost 1 base and J 0 bases, leaving 6 bases between the germline ends. The V gene's germline CDR1 is SGHTA and CDR2 FQGNSA. This CDR3 is 14 amino acids long. The CDR3 here is CASSLGRMNTEAFF. Written as DNA, the CDR3 is TGTGCCAGCAGCTTAGGGCGGATGAACACTGAAGCTTTCTTT.

This sequence joins TRBV10-3 and TRBJ2-3; a possible D gene is TRBD1 (5 bases). V shed 2 bases and J shed 3 bases, with 9 bases lying between them. Germline V CDR1 and CDR2: ENHRY, SYGVKD. The CDR3 totals 14 residues. The CDR3 region has the DNA TGTGCCATCAGTGAGAGGGGATTTACAGATACGCAGTATTTT. This translates into CAISERGFTDTQYF.